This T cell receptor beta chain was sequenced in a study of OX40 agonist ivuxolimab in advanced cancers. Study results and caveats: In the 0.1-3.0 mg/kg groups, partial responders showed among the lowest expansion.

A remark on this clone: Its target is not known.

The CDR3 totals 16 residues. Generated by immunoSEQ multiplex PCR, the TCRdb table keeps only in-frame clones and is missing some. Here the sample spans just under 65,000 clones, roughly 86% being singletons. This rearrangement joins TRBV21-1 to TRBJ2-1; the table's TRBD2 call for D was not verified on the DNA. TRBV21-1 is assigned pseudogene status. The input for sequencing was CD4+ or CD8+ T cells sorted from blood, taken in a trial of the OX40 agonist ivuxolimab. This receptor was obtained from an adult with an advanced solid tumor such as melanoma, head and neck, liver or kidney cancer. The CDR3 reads CASTLAGTSGGNEQFF. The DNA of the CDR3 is TGTGCCAGCACCCTCGCCGGGACTAGCGGAGGCAATGAGCAGTTCTTC.